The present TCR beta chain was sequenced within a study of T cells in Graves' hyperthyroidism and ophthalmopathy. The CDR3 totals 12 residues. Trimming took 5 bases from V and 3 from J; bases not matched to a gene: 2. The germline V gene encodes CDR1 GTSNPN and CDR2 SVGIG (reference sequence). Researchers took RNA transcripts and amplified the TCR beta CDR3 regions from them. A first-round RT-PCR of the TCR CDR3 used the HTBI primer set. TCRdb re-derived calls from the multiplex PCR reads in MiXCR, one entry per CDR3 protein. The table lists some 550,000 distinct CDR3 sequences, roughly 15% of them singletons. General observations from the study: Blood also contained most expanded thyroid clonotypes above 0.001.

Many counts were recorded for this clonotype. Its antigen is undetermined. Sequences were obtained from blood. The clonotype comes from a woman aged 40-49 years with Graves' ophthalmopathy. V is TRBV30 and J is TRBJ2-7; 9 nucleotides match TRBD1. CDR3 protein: CAWAGQGYEQYF. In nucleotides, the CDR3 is TGTGCCTGGGCGGGACAGGGCTACGAGCAGTACTTC. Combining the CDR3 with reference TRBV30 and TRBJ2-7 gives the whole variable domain SQTIHQWPATLVQPVGSPLSLECTVEGTSNPNLYWYRQAAGRGLQLLFYSVGIGQISSEVPQNLSASRPQDRQFILSSKKLLLSDSGFYLCAWAGQGYEQYFGPGTRLTVT.